The T cell receptor (beta chain) under discussion was sequenced for a study of cytomegalovirus exposure and HLA in healthy donors. PCR was performed using 60 Vbeta and 13 Jbeta primers. Generated by immunoSEQ multiplex PCR, the TCRdb table keeps only in-frame clones and is missing some. The table lists roughly 130,000 clones, about 82% of them singletons. This clone was seen only a few times. Its antigen is not known. The CDR3 extends over 13 amino acids. Losses at the gene ends were 7 bases for V and 3 bases for J; bases not matched to a gene: 3. The germline CDR1 and CDR2 sequences are MNHEY and SVGAGI. Overall study findings and caveats: The authors listed 180 or so TCR beta chains as cytomegalovirus-associated. In vitro experiments confirmed that three CMV-associated chains were specific for CMV antigens. Some V segments (TRBV6-2 and TRBV6-3 among them) were excluded as indistinguishable. Per published accounts, TCR beta sequences correctly predicted the HLA-A and HLA-B alleles of most subjects.

The source of this sequence is a man aged 25-45 years in good health and CMV-seronegative. Specimen: PBMCs. The chain uses TRBV6-5 and TRBJ2-1, with 7 positions matching TRBD2. Here the CDR3 DNA reads TGTGCCAGCACTTCGGGGGGCTACAATGAGCAGTTCTTC. Translated, it gives CASTSGGYNEQFF.